The 18 T cell receptor beta chains presented below share a single source sample, sequenced in a study of read filtering for tumor transcriptome and immune sequencing. From roughly 390 ng of RNA, a library with molecular barcoded alpha/delta and beta/gamma adaptors was made. TCRdb independently ran MiXCR on the reads; one entry per CDR3 protein. The data show 30,000 to 40,000 distinct CDR3 sequences, with approximately 12% seen just once and around 35% held by the top ten. The sequenced sample was a population of CD138-negative cells sorted from bone marrow. These receptor sequences come from a donor aged 40 or over with multiple myeloma.

The V call is TRBV19, the J call TRBJ2-7; possibly TRBD2 for D (6 bases). The V gene's germline CDR1 is LNHDA and CDR2 SQIVND (reference sequence). Trimming pared 3 bases from V and 2 bases from J, leaving 14 bases between. The CDR3 consists of 15 residues. CDR3 amino acids: CASSIRRGGTYEQYF. DNA of the CDR3: TGTGCCAGTAGTATCCGGAGGGGAGGTACCTACGAGCAGTACTTC.

This clonotype was counted a few times. This chain links TRBV6-5 with TRBJ1-2; D perhaps matches TRBD1 (5 bases). V lost 2 bases, J lost 7 bases, and 14 bases lay in between. Germline V gene sequence: CDR1 MNHEY, CDR2 SVGAGI. The CDR3 has 14 residues. CDR3 in DNA: TGTGCCAGCAGTTACACGGGGGACGGGGTTGGCTACACCTTC. As protein: CASSYTGDGVGYTF.

This clonotype was counted a few times. The genes are TRBV7-2 and TRBJ1-3; D is unclear. V was clipped by 8 bases and J by 3 bases, with 17 bases between them. CDR1 is SGHTA, CDR2 FQGNSA, per germline. The CDR3 is 15 residues long. The CDR3 here is CASRLDEGRGNTIYF. The CDR3 region has the DNA TGTGCCAGCCGCCTCGATGAGGGTCGTGGAAACACCATATATTTT.

This clonotype was observed many times. The chain employs TRBV29-1 and TRBJ1-4; TRBD1 matches at 7 bases. Germline V gene lookup returns CDR1 SQVTM and CDR2 ANQGSEA. Trimming cost V 4 bases and J 5 bases; bases outside gene matches: 7. The CDR3 is 14 amino acids. The chain's CDR3 is CSVARGLDNEKLFF. Written as DNA, the CDR3 is TGCAGCGTTGCTAGGGGGCTGGACAATGAAAAACTGTTTTTT.

This clonotype was seen repeatedly, ten times or more. This chain joins TRBV5-5 and TRBJ2-7; D may correspond to TRBD1 or TRBD2 (6 bases each). The CDR3 extends over 14 amino acids. The germline V gene encodes CDR1 SGHKS and CDR2 YYEKEE (reference sequence). Trimming pared 4 bases from V and 2 bases from J, leaving 13 bases between. CDR3 nucleotide sequence: TGTGCCAGCAGCCCGGAGGAGGGGGCCTACGAGCAGTACTTC. Protein product: CASSPEEGAYEQYF.

This clonotype came up many times. The J gene is TRBJ1-2, the V gene TRBV4-1, with TRBD1 matching 11 bases. V shed 0 bases and J 4 bases; nucleotides not matched to a gene: 1. Germline V CDR1 and CDR2: MGHRA, YSYEKL. CDR3 length equals 15 residues. CDR3 sequence: CASSQDGTGGYGYTF. In nucleotides, the CDR3 is TGCGCCAGCAGCCAAGATGGGACAGGGGGCTATGGCTACACCTTC.

This clonotype has a count of ten or more. The rearrangement links TRBV4-1 to TRBJ2-1; D is possibly TRBD1 or TRBD2 (5 bases each). The germline V gene has CDR1 MGHRA and CDR2 YSYEKL. CDR3 length: 15 residues. The V gene lost 3 bases and the J gene lost 7 bases, with 16 bases spanning the gap. CDR3: CASSHPGTLLNEQFF. The CDR3 region has the DNA TGCGCCAGCAGCCACCCGGGGACCCTTTTGAATGAGCAGTTCTTC.

This clonotype was found many times. The rearrangement uses TRBV18 and TRBJ2-2; D remains unclear. The germline V gene has CDR1 KGHSH and CDR2 LQKENI. V lost 5 bases to trimming and J lost 4 bases, with 14 bases between them. There are 15 residues in the CDR3. The CDR3 is CASSAFAAITGELFF. The CDR3 DNA is TGTGCCAGCTCAGCCTTTGCCGCGATCACCGGGGAGCTGTTTTTT.

Of note for this clonotype: A much larger clone sits a single nucleotide away, making a read error possible. The V and J genes are TRBV12-3 or TRBV12-4 and TRBJ2-5; D may be TRBD2 (5 bases). This CDR3 is 15 amino acids long. CDR3 sequence (DNA): TGTGCCGGCAGTTTGGAGGCCGGGATCCAAGAGACCCAGTACTTC. This sequence encodes CAGSLEAGIQETQYF.

J is TRBJ2-2 and V is TRBV20-1; a weak D match, TRBD1 (6 bases). The germline CDR1 and CDR2 sequences are DFQATT and SNEGSKA (reference sequence). V shed 3 bases and J shed 7 bases, with 12 bases lying between them. The CDR3 covers 13 residues. CDR3 amino acids: CSASDRIGGELFF. Here the CDR3 DNA reads TGCAGTGCTAGTGACAGGATTGGCGGGGAGCTGTTTTTT.

In this sample, this clonotype turned up many times. This chain joins TRBV28 and TRBJ1-1; TRBD1 agrees at 9 bases. The germline CDR1 and CDR2 sequences are MDHEN and SYDVKM. This CDR3 contains 15 residues. The junction had 6 bases not matched to a gene; V was cut back by 6 bases and J by 1 base. The CDR3 DNA is TGTGCCAGCAGGGGGGCGGGACAGGGGAACACTGAAGCTTTCTTT. Translation: CASRGAGQGNTEAFF.

This clonotype was counted many times. The rearrangement joins TRBV28 to TRBJ2-1; 10 bases are shared with TRBD2. Germline lookup yields CDR1 MDHEN and CDR2 SYDVKM. The trim removed 4 bases at V and 6 bases at J, leaving 3 bases unmatched. This CDR3 spans 14 amino acids. The CDR3 reads CASSSQRGGNEQFF. CDR3 coding DNA: TGTGCCAGCAGTTCCCAGCGGGGGGGCAATGAGCAGTTCTTC.

This clonotype was seen many times. This sequence joins TRBV20-1 and TRBJ2-3, with TRBD2 as a possible D gene (6 bases). The CDR3 has 18 residues. Germline lookup yields CDR1 DFQATT and CDR2 SNEGSKA (reference sequence). V was pared by 0 bases and J by 0 bases, with 19 bases between. DNA for the CDR3: TGCAGTGCTAGAGAGCCATACGGGAGACGGCATAGCACAGATACGCAGTATTTT. Amino acid sequence: CSAREPYGRRHSTDTQYF.

This clonotype was found a few times. The rearrangement links TRBV12-3 or TRBV12-4 to TRBJ1-3; 7 bases fit TRBD1. Losses at the gene ends were 6 bases for V and 0 bases for J; bases not matched to a gene: 8. CDR3 length equals 16 residues. CDR3 sequence reads: CASSRDSLSSGNTIYF. The CDR3 DNA follows: TGTGCCAGCAGCCGGGACAGTCTTAGCTCTGGAAACACCATATATTTT.

With regard to this clonotype: A read error may explain this, as a much larger clone is one base away. This chain uses TRBV18 with TRBJ2-1; tentatively, D is TRBD1 (6 bases). The V end was cut by 3 bases, the J end by 12 bases, with 12 bases between. CDR1 KGHSH and CDR2 LQKENI come from the germline V gene. This CDR3 has 12 residues. The CDR3 region is CASSPQGSGQFF. The DNA for the CDR3 is TGTGCCAGCTCACCCCAGGGGTCTGGGCAGTTCTTC.

This clonotype has a count of ten or more. The chain joins TRBV29-1 to TRBJ1-1, with D possibly matching TRBD1 (6 bases). The CDR3 contains 13 residues. Germline V gene data show CDR1 as SQVTM and CDR2 as ANQGSEA. V shed 8 bases and J shed 4 bases, with 17 bases lying between them. In nucleotides, the CDR3 is TGCAGCTTAACAAGGGGGATTGGCACTGAAGCTTTCTTT. Translating gives CSLTRGIGTEAFF. Drawing the rest from reference TRBV29-1 and TRBJ1-1, the complete variable domain is SAVISQKPSRDICQRGTSLTIQCQVDSQVTMMFWYRQQPGQSLTLIATANQGSEATYESGFVIDKFPISRPNLTFSTLTVSNMSPEDSSIYLCSLTRGIGTEAFFGQGTRLTVV.

This clonotype was seen repeatedly, ten times or more. The chain uses TRBV28 and TRBJ2-1, with a possible D match to TRBD1 (5 bases). The CDR3 has 13 amino acids. Trimming pared 2 bases from V and 6 bases from J, leaving 8 bases between. Germline CDR1 is MDHEN and CDR2 is SYDVKM. DNA of the CDR3: TGTGCCAGCAGTTTAACCAGGGCCAATGAGCAGTTCTTC. The encoded protein is CASSLTRANEQFF.

Ten or more counts support this clonotype. The chain links TRBV20-1 to TRBJ1-5, with D maybe TRBD1 (5 bases). The ends were cut back, 0 bases at V and 2 bases at J, with 11 bases in the middle. The CDR3 is 15 amino acids. Germline CDR1 reads DFQATT; CDR2 reads SNEGSKA (reference sequence). The CDR3 DNA sequence: TGCAGTGCTAGAGATCTGTCGGGGCGCAATCAGCCCCAGCATTTT. It yields the protein CSARDLSGRNQPQHF.